Below, 20 T cell receptor beta chains from the same sample are listed, as sequenced in a study of response to subunit inactivated influenza vaccine. In TCRdb, the RT-PCR reads were re-called with MiXCR into one record per CDR3 protein. The sample has about 570,000 distinct CDR3 sequences; 10% to 12% are singletons. The sample was also reused in another study, on T cells expressing NK-cell markers. That paper notes: 5'RACE template switching with UMIs generated TCR beta cDNA.

Sequenced material: PBMCs from blood, taken on the day of vaccination. These receptors all stem from a middle-aged man who received an inactivated influenza vaccine.

Many counts were recorded for this clonotype. The J gene is TRBJ2-5, the V gene TRBV5-1; 9 bases agree with TRBD2. The germline CDR1 and CDR2 sequences are SGHRS and YFSETQ. V dropped 0 bases and J dropped 6; count of bases not matched to a gene: 6. The CDR3 has 15 residues. CDR3 nucleotide sequence: TGCGCCAGCAGCTTGGAGGCGGGGGGGCCGAAGACCCAGTACTTC. It is translated as CASSLEAGGPKTQYF.

J is TRBJ2-7 and V is TRBV28; 7 nucleotides agree with TRBD1. V lost 6 bases and J lost 3; bases outside the gene matches: 8. Germline V lookup: CDR1 MDHEN, CDR2 SYDVKM. The CDR3 is made up of 14 amino acids. In DNA, the CDR3 is TGTGCCAGCAGAAGGACAGGACCTGACTACGAGCAGTACTTC. Translated, it gives CASRRTGPDYEQYF.

The chain recombines TRBV11-3 with TRBJ2-2; D is ambiguous. The length of the CDR3 is 15 residues. The V end lost 5 bases, the J end lost 5 bases, and 15 bases lay between the germline ends. Germline V gene sequence: CDR1 SGHNT, CDR2 YENEEA. The CDR3 loop is CASSPPRSLTGELFF. The CDR3 DNA sequence: TGTGCCAGCAGCCCACCACGGTCCCTGACCGGGGAGCTGTTTTTT.

This clonotype appeared many times. The chain has TRBV12-3 or TRBV12-4 and TRBJ1-5; no definite D call. Trimming took off 8 bases at V and 4 bases at J, with 6 bases between the two ends. The CDR3 runs 11 residues. The CDR3 DNA is TGTGCCAGCGGTCGGAATCAGCCCCAGCATTTT. It specifies CASGRNQPQHF.

This rearrangement joins TRBV18 to TRBJ2-5, with TRBD1 matching 10 bases. CDR1 and CDR2 (germline): KGHSH, LQKENI. V was clipped by 2 bases and J by 1 base; unmatched bases: 10. CDR3 size: 18 residues. The CDR3 DNA follows: TGTGCCAGCTCACCAAGGAACTTCCGGGACAGGGGCCAAGAGACCCAGTACTTC. This translates into CASSPRNFRDRGQETQYF.

This clonotype appeared a few times. The V call is TRBV3-1, the J call TRBJ2-3; 10 bases map to TRBD2. CDR1 LGHDT and CDR2 YNNKEL come from the germline V gene (reference sequence). The length of the CDR3 is 16 residues. Trimming cost V 6 bases and J 3 bases; bases outside gene matches: 9. For the CDR3, the DNA is TGTGCCAGCAGTCGTACCTTTAGCGGGGGGACAGATACGCAGTATTTT. Protein: CASSRTFSGGTDTQYF.

The chain links TRBV7-2 to TRBJ1-4; possible D gene TRBD1, 5 bases. V lost 3 bases to trimming and J lost 7 bases, with 15 bases between them. The CDR3 spans 15 residues. The germline CDR1 and CDR2 sequences are SGHTA and FQGNSA. The CDR3 coding sequence is TGTGCCAGCAGCTTGCAGGGAGGTTCAAGTGAAAAACTGTTTTTT. This translates into CASSLQGGSSEKLFF.

This clonotype was detected only a few times. CDR3 bases: TGTGCCAGCAGTGACCCACTAGCGGGGTCCTACAATGAGCAGTTCTTC. It specifies CASSDPLAGSYNEQFF. The rearrangement uses TRBV25-1 and TRBJ2-1; 10 nucleotides agree with TRBD2. Germline V gene data show CDR1 as MGHDK and CDR2 as SYGVNS. CDR3 length equals 16 residues. Trimming took 3 bases from V and 1 from J; bases not matched to a gene: 3. Full variable domain (remainder filled in from reference TRBV25-1 and TRBJ2-1): EADIYQTPRYLVIGTGKKITLECSQTMGHDKMYWYQQDPGMELHLIHYSYGVNSTEKGDLSSESTVSRIRTEHFPLTLESARPSHTSQYLCASSDPLAGSYNEQFFGPGTRLTVL.

There are many counts of this clonotype. J is TRBJ2-1 and V is TRBV28, with unresolved D. The V end lost 0 bases, the J end lost 0 bases, and 6 bases lay between the germline ends. The CDR3 is 15 amino acids. Germline lookup yields CDR1 MDHEN and CDR2 SYDVKM. CDR3 loop: CASSLWGFSYNEQFF. The CDR3 nucleotides are TGTGCCAGCAGTTTATGGGGTTTCTCCTACAATGAGCAGTTCTTC.

This clonotype has only a few counts. The chain recombines TRBV20-1 with TRBJ1-5; no clear D. Trimming took 0 bases from V and 4 from J, leaving 10 bases between them. CDR1 and CDR2 from the germline V gene are DFQATT and SNEGSKA (reference sequence). The CDR3 extends over 14 amino acids. As DNA, the CDR3 is TGCAGTGCTAGAGATGGAAGGCCAAATCAGCCCCAGCATTTT. Residues: CSARDGRPNQPQHF.

The V gene is TRBV7-3, the J gene TRBJ2-1; the match to TRBD2 covers 8 bases. J gave up 5 bases and V 2 bases, and 14 bases lay outside the gene matches. CDR3 size: 18 residues. CDR1 SGHTA and CDR2 FQGTGA come from the germline V gene. The CDR3 here is CASSLFGRAVLYNNEQFF. The CDR3 nucleotides read TGTGCCAGCAGCTTATTCGGGAGGGCCGTCCTTTATAACAATGAGCAGTTCTTC.

The rearrangement joins TRBV11-2 to TRBJ2-7, with 7 positions matching TRBD1. Germline V CDR1 and CDR2: SGHAT, FQNNGV. The CDR3 spans 15 residues. The trim removed 6 bases at V and 1 base at J, leaving 9 bases unmatched. This CDR3 is CASSPDRDRSYEQYF. CDR3 DNA sequence: TGTGCCAGCAGTCCGGACCGGGACAGATCCTACGAGCAGTACTTC.

This chain connects TRBV19 to TRBJ2-2; 16 bases align to TRBD2. This CDR3 is built from 17 residues. Losses at the gene ends were 4 bases for V and 6 bases for J; bases not matched to a gene: 5. The germline V gene encodes CDR1 LNHDA and CDR2 SQIVND (reference sequence). The CDR3 DNA is TGTGCCAGTAGTAGGGGACTAGCGGGAGGGCCGCCCGGGGAGCTGTTTTTT. Amino acid sequence: CASSRGLAGGPPGELFF.

The sample holds many counts of this clonotype. The chain has TRBV4-3 and TRBJ2-5; no definite D call. The germline CDR1 and CDR2 sequences are LGHNA and YSLEER. CDR3 length equals 15 residues. V lost 0 bases and J 4 bases, leaving 12 bases between the germline ends. CDR3 DNA sequence: TGCGCCAGCAGCCAAGAGGGCCAGCCGGGAGAGACCCAGTACTTC. Translating it yields CASSQEGQPGETQYF.

The rearrangement links TRBV10-1 to TRBJ2-7, with D uncertain. Between the trimmed V and J ends, which lost 1 base and 2 bases, there was a span of 6 bases. CDR3 size: 13 residues. Germline V lookup: CDR1 WNHNN, CDR2 SYGVQD (reference sequence). The CDR3 is CASSEYGPYEQYF. The CDR3 DNA follows: TGCGCCAGCAGTGAGTACGGACCCTACGAGCAGTACTTC.

V and J are TRBV5-1 and TRBJ2-5; the D gene could be TRBD1 or TRBD2 (5 bases each). The germline V gene has CDR1 SGHRS and CDR2 YFSETQ. This CDR3 spans 14 amino acids. Trimming removed 5 bases from V and 0 bases from J, with 11 bases in between. In nucleotides, the CDR3 is TGCGCCAGCAGGCCGGGACGTAACCAAGAGACCCAGTACTTC. Encoded protein: CASRPGRNQETQYF.

The sample holds a few counts of this clonotype. The gene calls are TRBV9 and TRBJ1-2; perhaps TRBD1 as D (5 bases). V was clipped by 0 bases and J by 8 bases, with 17 bases between them. The CDR3 extends over 15 amino acids. CDR1 is SGDLS, CDR2 YYNGEE, per germline. The CDR3 here is CASSVEPGIPLGYTF. The CDR3 DNA follows: TGTGCCAGCAGCGTAGAGCCAGGGATCCCTCTAGGCTACACCTTC.

This clonotype was seen a few times. V usage is TRBV9 and J usage is TRBJ2-1; 7 bases fit TRBD2. Trimming took 0 bases from V and 9 from J; bases not matched to a gene: 3. Germline V CDR1 and CDR2: SGDLS, YYNGEE. CDR3 size: 13 residues. The CDR3 loop reads CASSVGREGEQFF. CDR3 sequence (DNA): TGTGCCAGCAGCGTAGGAAGGGAGGGTGAGCAGTTCTTC.

V is TRBV28 and J is TRBJ2-7; weak D call: TRBD1 (6 bases). The CDR3 is 15 amino acids. V lost 5 bases and J 0 bases, leaving 14 bases between the germline ends. Per the germline V gene, CDR1 is MDHEN and CDR2 is SYDVKM. The CDR3 region is CASSPGVRGSYEQYF. In DNA, the CDR3 is TGTGCCAGCAGTCCAGGGGTTCGTGGCTCCTACGAGCAGTACTTC.

This clonotype was found a few times. The chain carries TRBV25-1 and TRBJ2-3; 7 positions match TRBD1. Trimming removed 3 bases from V and 3 bases from J; junction bases left unmatched: 6. In germline, CDR1 is MGHDK, CDR2 SYGVNS. This CDR3 has 15 amino acids. CDR3 sequence reads: CASSDDREKTDTQYF. Here the CDR3 DNA reads TGTGCCAGCAGTGACGACAGGGAGAAAACAGATACGCAGTATTTT.